Each of the 21 T cell receptor beta chains below was sequenced from the same sample in a study of CD8+CD57+ T cells in acquired aplastic anemia. An expansion of CD8+CD57+ cells by flow cytometry had been shown in patients chosen for sequencing. Profiling of TCR beta VDJ combinations and CDR3 sequences used genomic DNA as template. TCRdb re-derived calls from the reads in MiXCR, one entry per CDR3 protein. The sample comprises approximately 170,000 distinct CDR3 sequences, around half of which are singletons, and 3.2% rests with the top ten. Material for sequencing was sorted CD4+, CD8+, or CD8+CD57+ T cells (not recorded which) from PBMCs. The origin of the receptors is a human donor with aplastic anemia.

V is TRBV24-1 and J is TRBJ2-3, with D uncertain. The CDR3 totals 13 residues. CDR1 is KGHDR and CDR2 is SFDVKD in the germline V gene. Between the trimmed V and J ends, which lost 2 bases and 3 bases, there was a span of 5 bases. In DNA, the CDR3 is TGTGCCACCAGTGATTCCGGGACAGATACGCAGTATTTT. Its translation is CATSDSGTDTQYF.

About this clonotype itself: Just one base apart from a much larger clone, this may be a read error. The V gene is TRBV6-1, the J gene TRBJ1-2; D call uncertain. The CDR3 length is 14 residues. CDR1 MNHNS and CDR2 SASEGT come from the germline V gene. Trimming took 3 bases from V and 0 from J, leaving 8 bases between them. The CDR3 DNA sequence: TGTGCCAGCAGTGAGCTACGTCCTAACTATGGCTACACCTTC. Its translation: CASSELRPNYGYTF.

The table lists this clonotype with many counts. The rearrangement links TRBV4-2 to TRBJ1-6; D is uncertain. CDR3 size: 16 residues. Germline CDR1 is LGHNA and CDR2 is YNFKEQ. Trimming pared 0 bases from V and 9 bases from J, leaving 15 bases between. The CDR3 coding sequence is TGTGCCAGCAGCCAAGATGTTGAAGGGATCAGTTCACCCCTCCACTTT. Its protein is CASSQDVEGISSPLHF.

V and J are TRBV2 and TRBJ1-3, with TRBD1 matching 7 bases. This CDR3 contains 16 residues. Germline assignment: CDR1 SNHLY and CDR2 FYNNEI. V was clipped by 5 bases and J by 0 bases; unmatched bases: 7. The CDR3 DNA is TGTGCCAGCAGTTCGGGACAGATGATCTCTGGAAACACCATATATTTT. Translating gives CASSSGQMISGNTIYF.

At least ten counts were recorded for this clonotype. The chain joins TRBV19 to TRBJ2-1; TRBD1 agrees at 7 bases. Germline V gene data show CDR1 as LNHDA and CDR2 as SQIVND (reference sequence). The CDR3 consists of 12 residues. V lost 10 bases, J lost 6 bases, and 6 bases stayed unmatched. CDR3 sequence: CATLTGPNEQFF. CDR3 coding DNA: TGTGCCACCCTGACAGGGCCCAATGAGCAGTTCTTC.

The chain combines TRBV19 with TRBJ1-1, with 10 nucleotides matching TRBD1. In germline, CDR1 is LNHDA, CDR2 SQIVND (reference sequence). The CDR3 covers 16 residues. Trimming removed 6 bases from V and 4 bases from J; junction bases left unmatched: 11. CDR3 sequence: CASRSRTGGWSTEAFF. The DNA of the CDR3 is TGTGCCAGTAGATCAAGGACAGGGGGATGGAGCACTGAAGCTTTCTTT.

Ten or more counts support this clonotype. J is TRBJ2-1 and V is TRBV20-1, with 9 positions matching TRBD1. Trimming cost V 5 bases and J 6 bases; bases outside gene matches: 8. This CDR3 contains 14 residues. Germline CDR1 reads DFQATT; CDR2 reads SNEGSKA (reference sequence). The CDR3 coding sequence is TGCAGTGCTCGTCGGGACAGGGTGGCCAATGAGCAGTTCTTC. Protein product: CSARRDRVANEQFF.

V and J are TRBV16 and TRBJ2-7; 10 nucleotides match TRBD1. The V segment lost 1 base and the J segment 5 bases; nucleotides outside the gene matches: 2. Germline CDR1 reads KGHSY; CDR2 reads FQNENV. This CDR3 comprises 14 residues. The CDR3 sequence: CASSQLGQGHEQYF. CDR3 DNA: TGTGCCAGCAGCCAATTGGGACAGGGGCACGAGCAGTACTTC.

The chain joins TRBV19 to TRBJ2-3, with TRBD2 matching over 7 bases. The CDR3 runs to 14 residues. With 6 bases clipped from V and 3 bases from J, the junction kept 6 bases outside the gene matches. Germline assignment: CDR1 LNHDA and CDR2 SQIVND (reference sequence). The CDR3 loop is CASRAGVGTDTQYF. The CDR3, as DNA: TGTGCCAGTAGGGCGGGAGTGGGGACAGATACGCAGTATTTT.

This clonotype came up many times. The CDR3 reads CASSLSRGRNYEQYF. DNA for the CDR3: TGTGCCAGCAGCCTTAGTCGGGGGCGCAACTACGAGCAGTACTTC. V and J are TRBV7-3 and TRBJ2-7; perhaps D is TRBD1 or TRBD2 (6 bases each). The CDR3 has 15 residues. The V gene's germline CDR1 is SGHTA and CDR2 FQGTGA. V was pared by 5 bases and J by 3 bases, with 17 bases between.

This clonotype was seen repeatedly, ten times or more. The gene calls are TRBV12-3 or TRBV12-4 and TRBJ2-1; 8 positions agree with TRBD2. The CDR3 runs 16 residues. V shed 6 bases, J shed 6 bases, and the junction held 13 bases outside the gene matches. The CDR3 protein is CASSGYGGAGFNEQFF. In nucleotides, the CDR3 is TGTGCCAGCAGCGGATACGGGGGGGCCGGGTTCAATGAGCAGTTCTTC.

Turning to this clonotype: A much bigger clone sits one base away, suggesting this may be a read error. The gene calls are TRBV6-5 and TRBJ2-7; TRBD1 agrees at 7 bases. The CDR3 contains 13 residues. In germline, CDR1 is MNHEY, CDR2 SVGAGI. Trimming at V came to 8 bases and at J to 5 bases, leaving 9 bases not matched to a gene. The CDR3 region is CASQVTGDHEQYV. As DNA, the CDR3 is TGTGCCAGCCAAGTTACAGGGGACCACGAGCAGTACGTC.

V and J are TRBV24-1 and TRBJ1-5, with 8 bases identical to TRBD1. CDR1 and CDR2 from the germline V gene are KGHDR and SFDVKD. The CDR3 extends over 14 amino acids. Unmatched junction bases numbered 4, after V lost 3 bases and J lost 7 bases. The CDR3 loop reads CATSDPGGGQPQHF. The CDR3 coding sequence is TGTGCCACCAGTGATCCAGGGGGCGGCCAGCCCCAGCATTTT.

The rearrangement uses TRBV29-1 and TRBJ2-7; 7 nucleotides match TRBD1. With 4 bases clipped from V and 7 bases from J, the junction kept 16 bases outside the gene matches. The CDR3 runs to 15 residues. Germline V gene data show CDR1 as SQVTM and CDR2 as ANQGSEA. The CDR3 DNA reads TGCAGCGTTGTACACCGCCAGGGGGATGCTGGGGAGCAGTACTTC. This encodes CSVVHRQGDAGEQYF.

The J gene is TRBJ1-2, the V gene TRBV20-1; tentative D call: TRBD1 (5 bases). V lost 5 bases and J lost 6, with 10 bases in between. This CDR3 is 11 amino acids long. CDR1 DFQATT and CDR2 SNEGSKA come from the germline V gene (reference sequence). The CDR3 loop is CSAGTGDGYTF. Written as DNA, the CDR3 is TGCAGTGCTGGGACGGGGGATGGCTACACCTTC.

This clonotype has at least ten counts. The rearrangement joins TRBV9 to TRBJ2-3; D is uncertain. CDR1 is SGDLS and CDR2 is YYNGEE in the germline V gene. The CDR3 totals 11 residues. With 0 bases removed from V and 5 bases from J, the gap between germline ends came to 1 base. The CDR3 DNA reads TGTGCCAGCAGCGTAGAAGATACGCAGTATTTT. Translated: CASSVEDTQYF.

The V call is TRBV12-5, the J call TRBJ1-1, with unresolved D. The CDR3 has 15 amino acids. In germline, CDR1 is LGHNT, CDR2 FRNRAP. V was clipped by 1 base and J by 1 base, with 10 bases between them. The CDR3 region has the DNA TGTGCTAGTGGTTTGGGAGTCTCGGGGAACACTGAAGCTTTCTTT. Translating it yields CASGLGVSGNTEAFF.

For this clonotype: A read error may explain this, as a much larger clone is one base away. The chain combines TRBV6-2 or TRBV6-3 with TRBJ2-1, with TRBD1 as a possible D gene (6 bases). V was pared by 8 bases and J by 6 bases, with 8 bases between. This CDR3 is built from 11 residues. Germline V gene lookup returns CDR1 MNHEY and CDR2 SVGEGT. The CDR3 region is CASGRGNEQFF. CDR3 DNA: TGTGCCAGCGGCAGGGGCAATGAGCAGTTCTTC.

V and J are TRBV5-1 and TRBJ1-1; 8 nucleotides agree with TRBD1. The CDR3 is 14 residues long. V dropped 3 bases and J dropped 2; count of bases not matched to a gene: 3. Germline CDR1 SGHRS, CDR2 YFSETQ. CDR3 sequence (DNA): TGCGCCAGCAGCTACGCAGGGGGCAACACTGAAGCTTTCTTT. Amino acids: CASSYAGGNTEAFF.

In its sample, this clonotype was seen many times. The chain joins TRBV5-1 to TRBJ1-5; tentatively, D is TRBD1 (5 bases). The V and J ends lost 0 bases and 6 bases respectively, with 10 bases between them. CDR1 SGHRS and CDR2 YFSETQ come from the germline V gene. CDR3 length: 14 residues. The CDR3 sequence: CASSLVRGPQPQHF. In DNA form, the CDR3 reads TGCGCCAGCAGCTTGGTGCGGGGCCCTCAGCCCCAGCATTTT. Combining the CDR3 with reference TRBV5-1 and TRBJ1-5 gives the whole variable domain KAGVTQTPRYLIKTRGQQVTLSCSPISGHRSVSWYQQTPGQGLQFLFEYFSETQRNKGNFPGRFSGRQFSNSRSEMNVSTLELGDSALYLCASSLVRGPQPQHFGDGTRLSIL.

In its sample, this clonotype was seen a few times. The chain links TRBV2 to TRBJ2-1, with 8 bases fitting TRBD2. Germline V gene data show CDR1 as SNHLY and CDR2 as FYNNEI. The V segment lost 5 bases and the J segment 7 bases; nucleotides outside the gene matches: 4. The CDR3 runs to 13 residues. CDR3 DNA sequence: TGTGCCAGCAGTCTAGCGGGCGTTAATGAGCAGTTCTTC. It is translated as CASSLAGVNEQFF. Using reference TRBV2 and TRBJ2-1 for the parts outside the CDR3, the full variable domain is EPEVTQTPSHQVTQMGQEVILRCVPISNHLYFYWYRQILGQKVEFLVSFYNNEISEKSEIFDDQFSVERPDGSNFTLKIRSTKLEDSAMYFCASSLAGVNEQFFGPGTRLTVL.